The 27 T cell receptor beta chains presented below share a single source sample, sequenced in a study of T-cell reconstitution after alpha-beta-depleted transplantation in children. Unique molecular identifiers were incorporated during preparation of the TCRbeta library. TCRdb processed the PCR reads anew with MiXCR; each CDR3 protein has one entry. Counted here are about 540,000 distinct CDR3 sequences, about 16% occurring once; the ten biggest clones make up roughly 3.3%. The sequencing used PBMCs from the stem cell graft donor, collected from the stem cell graft. The receptors come from a human donor who donated a stem cell graft to a child with acute lymphoblastic leukemia.

V gene TRBV7-2 combines with J gene TRBJ2-7; 10 nucleotides line up with TRBD2. Germline V gives CDR1 SGHTA, CDR2 FQGNSA. The J segment lost 5 bases and the V segment lost 11 bases, leaving 6 bases of the junction unmatched. The CDR3 spans 12 residues. The CDR3 coding sequence is TGTGCCGTAGAGCGGGAGGGAGACGAGCAGTACTTC. This translates into CAVEREGDEQYF.

This sequence joins TRBV4-1 and TRBJ2-1; D not resolved. From germline, CDR1 is MGHRA and CDR2 YSYEKL. CDR3 size: 13 residues. V dropped 4 bases and J dropped 8 bases, with 12 bases sitting between them. The CDR3 here is CASSPGSLYEQFF. The DNA of the CDR3 is TGCGCCAGCAGCCCCGGTTCTCTCTATGAGCAGTTCTTC.

The V call is TRBV27, the J call TRBJ2-1, with 11 positions matching TRBD1. The CDR3 covers 16 residues. Germline lookup yields CDR1 MNHEY and CDR2 SMNVEV (reference sequence). V lost 3 bases and J lost 8; bases outside the gene matches: 9. The DNA of the CDR3 is TGTGCCAGCAGTTTGGGAGGGACAGGGGGTTTCGATGAGCAGTTCTTC. Translated: CASSLGGTGGFDEQFF.

The V call is TRBV10-2, the J call TRBJ2-5; 16 nucleotides line up with TRBD2. J gave up 4 bases and V 0 bases, and 8 bases lay outside the gene matches. This CDR3 has 19 residues. Per the germline V gene, CDR1 is WSHSY and CDR2 is SAAADI. CDR3 coding DNA: TGCGCCAGCAGTGAGTCCGTCCCGGGACTAGCGGGAGGGAGAGAGACCCAGTACTTC. Translated, it gives CASSESVPGLAGGRETQYF.

A few counts support this clonotype. J is TRBJ2-6 and V is TRBV6-1; TRBD1 agrees at 11 bases. The J segment lost 1 base and the V segment lost 6 bases, leaving 5 bases of the junction unmatched. CDR3 size: 17 residues. The germline gives CDR1 MNHNS, CDR2 SASEGT. In DNA, the CDR3 is TGTGCCAGCAGACGGACAGGGGGCGCTTCTGGGGCCAACGTCCTGACTTTC. As protein: CASRRTGGASGANVLTF.

The rearrangement links TRBV18 to TRBJ1-5; D may be TRBD1 (5 bases). V was pared by 6 bases and J by 3 bases, with 15 bases between. Germline V CDR1 and CDR2: KGHSH, LQKENI. The CDR3 contains 15 residues. The CDR3 is CASSRDSRHNQPQHF. As DNA, the CDR3 is TGTGCCAGCTCTCGAGACAGCCGTCACAATCAGCCCCAGCATTTT.

This clonotype was detected many times. The chain has TRBV12-3 or TRBV12-4 and TRBJ2-5; the match to TRBD2 covers 10 bases. The CDR3 extends over 15 amino acids. V lost 0 bases, J lost 2 bases, and 0 bases stayed unmatched. The CDR3 bases are TGTGCCAGCAGTTTAGCACTAGCGGGGCAAGAGACCCAGTACTTC. Protein: CASSLALAGQETQYF.

The rearrangement links TRBV6-6 to TRBJ1-2; D not certain. Trimming left V 4 bases short and J 3 bases short, with 9 bases between. Germline values: CDR1 MNHNY, CDR2 SVGAGI (reference sequence). This CDR3 spans 13 amino acids. The CDR3 DNA reads as TGTGCCAGCAGTTTTCTAGGGTACTATGGCTACACCTTC. Its protein is CASSFLGYYGYTF.

The rearrangement uses TRBV29-1 and TRBJ2-7; 12 bases align to TRBD2. Looked up from germline, CDR1 is SQVTM and CDR2 is ANQGSEA. Trimming at V came to 4 bases and at J to 5 bases, leaving 6 bases not matched to a gene. The CDR3 runs to 14 residues. This CDR3 is CSVVTSGRLNEQYF. In DNA, the CDR3 is TGCAGCGTTGTGACTAGCGGGAGACTCAACGAGCAGTACTTC.

This clonotype was observed a few times. The chain is built from TRBV6-1 and TRBJ1-2, with D tentatively TRBD1 (5 bases). The V gene lost 7 bases and the J gene lost 6 bases, with 15 bases spanning the gap. Germline V gene lookup returns CDR1 MNHNS and CDR2 SASEGT. This CDR3 comprises 13 residues. The DNA of the CDR3 is TGTGCCAGCACAGGGATTTTGGGGGATGGCTACACCTTC. Protein sequence: CASTGILGDGYTF.

The chain links TRBV29-1 to TRBJ2-5, with D uncertain. The V and J ends lost 4 bases and 2 bases respectively, with 2 bases between them. CDR3 size: 10 residues. Germline CDR1 reads SQVTM; CDR2 reads ANQGSEA. CDR3 amino acids: CSVGQETQYF. The CDR3 region has the DNA TGCAGCGTTGGGCAAGAGACCCAGTACTTC. The full variable domain, completed using reference TRBV29-1 and TRBJ2-5, is SAVISQKPSRDICQRGTSLTIQCQVDSQVTMMFWYRQQPGQSLTLIATANQGSEATYESGFVIDKFPISRPNLTFSTLTVSNMSPEDSSIYLCSVGQETQYFGPGTRLLVL.

The CDR3 loop reads CASSLGGTGVGQPQHF. Written as DNA, the CDR3 is TGCGCCAGCAGCTTGGGTGGGACAGGGGTCGGTCAGCCCCAGCATTTT. The genes are TRBV5-1 and TRBJ1-5, with TRBD1 matching 10 bases. Trimming at V came to 0 bases and at J to 6 bases, leaving 6 bases not matched to a gene. Germline CDR1 reads SGHRS; CDR2 reads YFSETQ. The CDR3 consists of 16 residues.

V is TRBV27 and J is TRBJ2-7; 7 positions match TRBD1. The V and J ends lost 5 bases and 5 bases, in that order; junction bases with no gene match: 18. The CDR3 totals 17 residues. Germline V gene data show CDR1 as MNHEY and CDR2 as SMNVEV (reference sequence). The CDR3 DNA is TGTGCCAGCAGTATCATTACCCCAGGGGGAGTGGATGACGAGCAGTACTTC. Its translation: CASSIITPGGVDDEQYF.

This clonotype was seen a handful of times. The genes are TRBV5-1 and TRBJ1-2, with D possibly TRBD1 on 5 matching bases. The V gene's germline CDR1 is SGHRS and CDR2 YFSETQ. The CDR3 runs to 14 residues. V was clipped by 1 base and J by 6 bases, with 13 bases between them. In DNA form, the CDR3 reads TGCGCCAGCAGCTTGTTGGCAGGGACTGATGGCTACACCTTC. Translated, it gives CASSLLAGTDGYTF.

This chain joins TRBV7-9 and TRBJ2-7, with 9 bases identical to TRBD2. The germline CDR1 and CDR2 sequences are SEHNR and FQNEAQ (reference sequence). This CDR3 has 14 amino acids. The V and J ends lost 8 bases and 9 bases, in that order; junction bases with no gene match: 14. In nucleotides, the CDR3 is TGTGCCAGCGGAACCTCGCGGGAGGGTTTGAGGCAGTACTTC. This sequence encodes CASGTSREGLRQYF.

The chain has TRBV12-3 or TRBV12-4 and TRBJ1-1, with D uncertain. The CDR3 is made up of 11 amino acids. Trimming left V 2 bases short and J 11 bases short, with 9 bases between. DNA of the CDR3: TGTGCCAGCAGTTTACAGCGAAAGGCTTTCTTT. Its translation is CASSLQRKAFF.

V gene TRBV12-3 or TRBV12-4 combines with J gene TRBJ2-2; D not resolved. Between the trimmed V and J ends, which lost 6 bases and 0 bases, there was a span of 8 bases. There are 14 residues in the CDR3. CDR3: CASRQRSNTGELFF. The CDR3 DNA sequence: TGTGCCAGCAGACAGAGATCGAACACCGGGGAGCTGTTTTTT.

The chain employs TRBV7-9 and TRBJ1-5, with a possible D match to TRBD1 (5 bases). Germline CDR1 reads SEHNR; CDR2 reads FQNEAQ (reference sequence). Trimming took 5 bases from V and 2 from J, leaving 10 bases between them. The CDR3 is 14 amino acids. Here the CDR3 reads CASSKGGGNQPQHF. The CDR3 region has the DNA TGTGCCAGCAGCAAAGGAGGGGGCAATCAGCCCCAGCATTTT.

V is TRBV5-1 and J is TRBJ1-2; D might be TRBD1 (6 bases). This CDR3 contains 13 residues. Trimming removed 4 bases from V and 6 bases from J, with 13 bases in between. The germline gives CDR1 SGHRS, CDR2 YFSETQ. Here the CDR3 DNA reads TGCGCCAGCAGCGTACAGGGAGGGGATGGCTACACCTTC. This gives the protein CASSVQGGDGYTF.

The J gene is TRBJ2-1, the V gene TRBV5-1; D is unresolved. Germline V gene data show CDR1 as SGHRS and CDR2 as YFSETQ. CDR3 size: 13 residues. Deletions cut 4 bases from V and 4 bases from J, with 9 bases between. As DNA, the CDR3 is TGCGCCAGCAGCCGCCGGCAGTACAATGAGCAGTTCTTC. Translation: CASSRRQYNEQFF.

V gene TRBV13 combines with J gene TRBJ2-7; D might be TRBD2 (6 bases). Germline assignment: CDR1 PRHDT and CDR2 FYEKMQ (reference sequence). CDR3 length: 14 residues. Trimming pared 4 bases from V and 3 bases from J, leaving 13 bases between. This CDR3 is CASSSLATNYEQYF. CDR3 in DNA: TGTGCCAGCAGCTCTCTAGCGACTAACTACGAGCAGTACTTC.

The chain is built from TRBV18 and TRBJ2-2; 10 bases agree with TRBD2. The CDR3 is 16 amino acids. Germline trimming cut 1 base from V and 4 bases from J; bases unmatched to any gene: 3. CDR1 is KGHSH, CDR2 LQKENI, per germline. The CDR3 nucleotides read TGTGCCAGCTCACCACTTGCTAGCGGGGGCACCGGGGAGCTGTTTTTT. Amino acid sequence: CASSPLASGGTGELFF.

The V and J genes are TRBV25-1 and TRBJ2-7; 9 bases line up with TRBD2. CDR1 is MGHDK and CDR2 is SYGVNS in the germline V gene. V shed 2 bases, J shed 3 bases, and the junction held 2 bases outside the gene matches. The CDR3 totals 14 residues. The CDR3 bases are TGTGCCAGCAGTGAAATAGCGGGAGTCTACGAGCAGTACTTC. It yields the protein CASSEIAGVYEQYF.

This clonotype was seen more than once but under ten times. This chain links TRBV10-1 with TRBJ1-1; TRBD1 agrees at 7 bases. The CDR3 spans 11 residues. Germline CDR1 and CDR2: WNHNN and SYGVQD (reference sequence). J was trimmed by 11 bases and V by 4 bases; bases with no gene match: 4. CDR3 DNA sequence: TGCGCCAGCAGTGGGGGACAGTCGGCTTTCTTT. Protein product: CASSGGQSAFF.

The chain is built from TRBV12-3 or TRBV12-4 and TRBJ1-4, with unresolved D. The CDR3 is made up of 17 amino acids. V shed 2 bases and J shed 3 bases, with 16 bases lying between them. The CDR3, as DNA: TGTGCCAGCAGTTTATTGTACGGCCTCGAGGCTAATGAAAAACTGTTTTTT. Translating gives CASSLLYGLEANEKLFF.

CDR3 DNA sequence: TGCGCCAGCAGCGCCTGGTTGACACAGCTCCAAAGTGGAGGCCCCTTCTACGAGCAGTACTTC. Translating gives CASSAWLTQLQSGGPFYEQYF. The chain employs TRBV5-1 and TRBJ2-7; D possibly corresponds to TRBD2 (5 bases). The V gene's germline CDR1 is SGHRS and CDR2 YFSETQ. CDR3 length equals 21 residues. V lost 4 bases, J lost 3 bases, and 35 bases lay in between.

This clonotype was detected a few times. The V gene is TRBV20-1, the J gene TRBJ2-7, with 10 bases matching TRBD1. The V segment lost 3 bases and the J segment 4 bases; nucleotides outside the gene matches: 6. The CDR3 covers 14 residues. The germline V gene encodes CDR1 DFQATT and CDR2 SNEGSKA (reference sequence). The CDR3 DNA reads as TGCAGTGCTAGTAAAGGGACAGGGGAATACGAGCAGTACTTC. Protein product: CSASKGTGEYEQYF.